Listed below are T cell receptor beta chains from one sample, sequenced in a study of T cell repertoires in cytomegalovirus infection. MiXCR, run by TCRdb on the reads, gives a single entry per CDR3 protein. Among about 230,000 distinct CDR3 sequences, roughly 20% were seen once, and the ten largest hold around a sixth. Material for sequencing was CD8+ T cells from PBMCs. These receptor sequences come from a human donor in good health (CMV status not recorded). Some clones in this sample may be carry-over from other donors' samples. CDR3s include the opening cysteine and the closing phenylalanine or tryptophan. The order of the fields is D gene, clone size, V gene, J gene, CDR3 protein, CDR3 DNA. A D gene is named only where the DNA matches it firmly. A clone size is listed for some rows: how often the clone was seen (once, few, many), or a class if it is expanded.

>TRBD1|few|TRBV5-1|TRBJ2-1
CASSWGGQGSYNEQFF
TGCGCCAGCAGCTGGGGGGGACAGGGCTCCTACAATGAGCAGTTCTTC
>TRBD1|many|TRBV7-6|TRBJ2-1
CASSSPSPTGVYNEQFF
TGTGCCAGCAGCTCACCGTCCCCGACAGGGGTCTACAATGAGCAGTTCTTC
>TRBD2|few|TRBV13|TRBJ2-1
CASSWGGVVYNEQFF
TGTGCCAGCAGTTGGGGGGGGGTCGTCTACAATGAGCAGTTCTTC
>-|few|TRBV11-2|TRBJ1-2
CASSLDVRGYNYGYTF
TGTGCCAGCAGCTTAGATGTGCGGGGATATAACTATGGCTACACCTTC
>-|few|TRBV4-1|TRBJ2-1
CASSQQQADNEQFF
TGCGCCAGCAGCCAGCAGCAGGCTGACAATGAGCAGTTCTTC
>-|-|TRBV12-3/TRBV12-4|TRBJ1-2
CASSDGGYGYTF
TGTGCCAGCAGTGACGGGGGATACGGCTACACCTTC
>TRBD2|many|TRBV7-2|TRBJ2-2
CASSVSGGTTGELFF
TGTGCCAGCAGCGTTAGCGGGGGTACGACCGGGGAGCTGTTTTTT
>TRBD2|-|TRBV7-6|TRBJ2-2
CASSFGTSGVGGELFF
TGTGCCAGCAGCTTCGGGACTAGCGGGGTCGGAGGGGAGCTGTTTTTT
>-|-|TRBV28|TRBJ2-1
CASSQSGFDGDEQFF
TGTGCCAGCAGTCAGAGCGGCTTCGACGGGGATGAGCAGTTCTTC
>TRBD1|few|TRBV5-6|TRBJ1-2
CASSLASGGTYGYTF
TGTGCCAGCAGCTTGGCTTCAGGGGGCACCTATGGCTACACCTTC
>-|-|TRBV6-6|TRBJ2-2
CASSLPESGGGELFF
TGTGCCAGCAGTTTACCCGAGTCCGGGGGCGGGGAGCTGTTTTTT
>-|many|TRBV6-6|TRBJ1-2
CASSYEGRFLSDYGYTF
TGTGCCAGCAGTTACGAGGGGCGATTCCTTTCAGACTATGGCTACACCTTC
>-|-|TRBV19|TRBJ2-1
CASSANIGVYNEQFF
TGTGCCAGTAGTGCCAACATCGGGGTATACAATGAGCAGTTCTTC
>-|-|TRBV7-9|TRBJ2-7
CASSFEGEQYF
TGTGCCAGCAGCTTTGAAGGGGAGCAGTACTTC
>-|-|TRBV18|TRBJ1-2
CASSPSADWVYTF
TGTGCCAGCTCACCATCAGCGGACTGGGTCTACACCTTC
>-|-|TRBV20-1|TRBJ2-1
CSASRVEQFF
TGCAGTGCTAGCAGGGTTGAGCAGTTCTTC
>-|many|TRBV7-6|TRBJ2-7
CASTKLRSGSYEQYF
TGTGCCAGCACCAAACTCCGTTCTGGGTCCTACGAGCAGTACTTC
>TRBD2|few|TRBV19|TRBJ2-3
CASSVPGLAPDTQYF
TGTGCCAGTAGTGTACCGGGACTAGCCCCAGATACGCAGTATTTT
>TRBD2|-|TRBV24-1|TRBJ2-3
CATSSGSGGTTDTQYF
TGTGCCACCTCATCGGGTAGCGGGGGGACCACAGATACGCAGTATTTT
>TRBD1|many|TRBV7-2|TRBJ1-6
CASSFVMTGLNNSPLHF
TGTGCCAGCAGCTTCGTGATGACAGGGCTTAATAATTCACCCCTCCACTTT
>TRBD2|-|TRBV7-9|TRBJ2-3
CASSQTSGGPGDTQYF
TGTGCCAGCAGCCAGACTAGCGGGGGGCCAGGAGATACGCAGTATTTT
>TRBD2|-|TRBV9|TRBJ2-7
CASSAGTSGAGSYEQYF
TGTGCCAGCAGCGCGGGGACTAGCGGGGCGGGCTCCTACGAGCAGTACTTC
>TRBD2|few|TRBV7-9|TRBJ2-5
CASSLNPWLAGRSGETQYF
TGTGCCAGCAGCTTAAACCCTTGGCTAGCGGGGAGAAGTGGAGAGACCCAGTACTTC
>TRBD1|many|TRBV7-8|TRBJ2-7
CASSPGTDSSYEQYF
TGTGCCAGCAGCCCAGGGACAGATTCATCCTACGAGCAGTACTTC
>-|many|TRBV12-3/TRBV12-4|TRBJ1-2
CASGPTGTVYTF
TGTGCCAGCGGACCAACCGGGACCGTCTACACCTTC
>TRBD2|few|TRBV3-1|TRBJ2-1
CASSSRGGNEQFF
TGTGCCAGCAGTTCACGGGGGGGCAATGAGCAGTTCTTC
>-|few|TRBV9|TRBJ2-7
CASSYAGGYEQYF
TGTGCCAGCAGCTACGCCGGGGGCTACGAGCAGTACTTC
>TRBD2|few|TRBV20-1|TRBJ2-5
CSAARTSAYQETQYF
TGCAGTGCCGCCAGGACTAGCGCTTATCAAGAGACCCAGTACTTC
>-|many|TRBV9|TRBJ2-5
CASSGAMGETQYF
TGTGCCAGCAGCGGTGCTATGGGAGAGACCCAGTACTTC
>-|-|TRBV3-1|TRBJ1-5
CASSQGASNQPQHF
TGTGCCAGCAGCCAGGGGGCGAGCAATCAGCCCCAGCATTTT
>TRBD1|few|TRBV27|TRBJ2-1
CASSRPGTGTNEQFF
TGTGCCAGCAGTCGTCCCGGGACAGGGACGAATGAGCAGTTCTTC
>-|-|TRBV5-5|TRBJ1-2
CASSLAFGEADGYTF
TGTGCCAGCAGCTTGGCCTTTGGGGAGGCGGATGGCTACACCTTC
>TRBD2|many|TRBV7-2|TRBJ2-2
CASSLRASGGRNTGELFF
TGTGCCAGCAGCTTAAGGGCTAGCGGGGGTCGAAACACCGGGGAGCTGTTTTTT
>-|-|TRBV28|TRBJ1-2
CASRPVPLSYGYTF
TGTGCCAGCAGACCCGTCCCACTTTCCTATGGCTACACCTTC
>TRBD1|few|TRBV5-6|TRBJ2-7
CASSLAVGQGRYEQYF
TGTGCCAGCAGCTTGGCCGTAGGACAGGGTCGATACGAGCAGTACTTC
>-|-|TRBV7-9|TRBJ2-2
CASSLIIGELFF
TGTGCCAGCAGCCTCATAATCGGGGAGCTGTTTTTT
>-|few|TRBV27|TRBJ2-7
CASSLVRGLYEQYF
TGTGCCAGCAGTTTAGTGCGGGGCCTCTACGAGCAGTACTTC
>-|-|TRBV28|TRBJ2-1
CASSPLEHGEQFF
TGTGCCAGCAGTCCCCTGGAACACGGTGAGCAGTTCTTC
>-|-|TRBV13|TRBJ2-1
CASSLGDRDPYNEQFF
TGTGCCAGCAGCTTAGGGGACAGAGACCCTTACAATGAGCAGTTCTTC
>-|-|TRBV7-8|TRBJ1-5
CASSSGVLSNQPQHF
TGTGCCAGCAGCTCAGGGGTCCTTAGCAATCAGCCCCAGCATTTT
>TRBD1|few|TRBV29-1|TRBJ2-3
CSVEDRGLTDTQYF
TGCAGCGTTGAGGACAGGGGCCTCACAGATACGCAGTATTTT
>-|-|TRBV28|TRBJ2-5
CASSLGTAQYF
TGTGCCAGCAGTTTAGGGACGGCCCAGTACTTC
>-|many|TRBV20-1|TRBJ1-2
CSARVSAVSWGYTF
TGCAGTGCTAGAGTTTCGGCAGTCTCGTGGGGCTACACCTTC